This entry lists 32 T cell receptor beta chains sequenced from one sample in a study of blood T cell repertoires in COVID-19. The repertoire was sequenced with immunoSEQ multiplex PCR; TCRdb's copy has only in-frame clones and lacks some. The sample contains around 70,000 clones, 80% to 90% of which appear only once. The specimen was peripheral blood. Every receptor here comes from a woman of 80 years or more with active or convalescent COVID-19.

The rearrangement uses TRBV18 and TRBJ1-1, with D unresolved. The CDR3 is 15 residues long. Germline V gene sequence: CDR1 KGHSH, CDR2 LQKENI. V was clipped by 6 bases and J by 0 bases, with 14 bases between them. The CDR3 sequence: CASSPAPGMNTEAFF. The CDR3 region has the DNA TGTGCCAGCTCTCCTGCGCCGGGAATGAACACTGAAGCTTTCTTT.

The chain couples TRBV7-9 to TRBJ2-3; 10 bases map to TRBD1. The V gene's germline CDR1 is SEHNR and CDR2 FQNEAQ (reference sequence). V lost 1 base and J lost 4; bases outside the gene matches: 2. The CDR3 runs to 15 residues. The CDR3 DNA sequence: TGTGCCAGCAGCTTAGACGGGACAGGGGCAGATACGCAGTATTTT. The encoded protein is CASSLDGTGADTQYF.

The rearrangement links TRBV6-2 or TRBV6-3 to TRBJ2-7; TRBD1 agrees at 10 bases. Germline values: CDR1 MNHEY, CDR2 SVGEGT. The CDR3 covers 15 residues. V gave up 5 bases and J gave up 2 bases; unmatched junction bases: 6. CDR3 coding DNA: TGTGCCAGCAGTAGCCGGACAGGGGGTACCTACGAGCAGTACTTC. Translation: CASSSRTGGTYEQYF.

By its share, this clone is medium-sized. The rearrangement joins TRBV27 to TRBJ2-3; TRBD1 matches 7 bases. The CDR3 length is 18 residues. CDR1 is MNHEY and CDR2 is SMNVEV in the germline V gene (reference sequence). After removal of 5 bases from V and 0 bases from J, the junction contained 14 bases not matched to a gene. The CDR3 bases are TGTGCCAGCAGTACCATCTCCGGGACAGTCCCTAGCACAGATACGCAGTATTTT. Protein product: CASSTISGTVPSTDTQYF.

The chain joins TRBV4-1 to TRBJ2-2; 10 positions agree with TRBD1. V was clipped by 0 bases and J by 3 bases; unmatched bases: 13. Per the germline V gene, CDR1 is MGHRA and CDR2 is YSYEKL. This CDR3 contains 20 residues. The CDR3 DNA is TGCGCCAGCAGCCAAGATCCCCCAGGACAGGGGGTAATCGACACCGGGGAGCTGTTTTTT. This sequence encodes CASSQDPPGQGVIDTGELFF.

This sequence joins TRBV10-1 and TRBJ1-6; TRBD1 might be the D (5 bases). The CDR3 loop spans 14 amino acids. CDR1 and CDR2 from the germline V gene are WNHNN and SYGVQD (reference sequence). V lost 7 bases to trimming and J lost 3 bases, with 10 bases between them. CDR3 DNA sequence: TGCGCCAGCATTCCAGGGCTCTATAATTCACCCCTCCACTTT. Translation: CASIPGLYNSPLHF.

Notes on this clone: The sample carries other DNA sequences with the same CDR3. V and J are TRBV2 and TRBJ2-2; the match to TRBD2 covers 8 bases. The germline gives CDR1 SNHLY, CDR2 FYNNEI. The length of the CDR3 is 17 residues. The J segment lost 3 bases and the V segment lost 11 bases, leaving 17 bases of the junction unmatched. This chain's CDR3 is CARPRAGGGVDTGELFF. CDR3 nucleotide sequence: TGTGCCCGCCCCAGGGCCGGGGGGGGAGTGGACACCGGGGAGCTGTTTTTT.

This rearrangement joins TRBV27 to TRBJ1-2; maybe TRBD1 (6 bases). Germline values: CDR1 MNHEY, CDR2 SMNVEV (reference sequence). The CDR3 loop spans 17 amino acids. V was trimmed by 6 bases and J by 3 bases, leaving 23 bases between them. The CDR3 here is CASRSNRARGFDYGYTF. The CDR3 nucleotides are TGTGCCAGCAGATCAAACAGGGCAAGGGGGTTTGACTATGGCTACACCTTC.

V and J are TRBV13 and TRBJ2-1, with 9 bases matching TRBD2. The junction had 13 bases not matched to a gene; V was cut back by 4 bases and J by 9 bases. The CDR3 is 16 residues long. Germline V gene lookup returns CDR1 PRHDT and CDR2 FYEKMQ (reference sequence). The CDR3 protein is CASSSKLGLAWTEQFF. The CDR3, as DNA: TGTGCCAGCAGCTCTAAACTTGGACTAGCGTGGACTGAGCAGTTCTTC.

The CDR3 region has the DNA TGTGCCAGCAGCGCAGGCGGGTCGGGACCCCAGCGGGGTGGCTACACCTTC. Translating it yields CASSAGGSGPQRGGYTF. This chain joins TRBV14 and TRBJ1-2; TRBD1 might be the D (5 bases). Trimming stripped 5 bases from V and 7 bases from J, with 26 bases between. Germline V gives CDR1 SGHDN, CDR2 FVKESK. This CDR3 is 17 amino acids long.

V gene TRBV6-5 combines with J gene TRBJ1-3; no reliable D call. The CDR3 is made up of 15 amino acids. CDR1 is MNHEY and CDR2 is SVGAGI in the germline V gene. V lost 7 bases and J lost 8, with 21 bases in between. DNA for the CDR3: TGTGCCAGCACCCCGGCGGAGGCGCATAAGGACACCATATATTTT. Encoded protein: CASTPAEAHKDTIYF.

The rearrangement joins TRBV5-5 to TRBJ1-5, with 9 positions matching TRBD1. Germline CDR1 and CDR2: SGHKS and YYEKEE (reference sequence). The CDR3 runs 16 residues. V shed 4 bases, J shed 7 bases, and the junction held 12 bases outside the gene matches. The CDR3 loop is CASSATDRGFNQPQHF. CDR3 bases: TGTGCCAGCAGCGCAACCGACAGGGGGTTCAACCAGCCCCAGCATTTT.

V and J are TRBV11-2 and TRBJ2-7, with 10 bases lining up with TRBD1. CDR1 SGHAT and CDR2 FQNNGV come from the germline V gene. The CDR3 consists of 18 residues. J was trimmed by 9 bases and V by 3 bases; bases with no gene match: 20. The CDR3 region is CASSFLGQGFRGFGGQYF. CDR3 sequence (DNA): TGTGCCAGCAGCTTCTTGGGACAGGGGTTTAGGGGCTTTGGTGGGCAGTACTTC.

The chain is built from TRBV11-3 and TRBJ2-3; 15 bases are shared with TRBD2. There are 17 residues in the CDR3. The J segment lost 4 bases and the V segment lost 1 base, leaving 3 bases of the junction unmatched. Germline V lookup: CDR1 SGHNT, CDR2 YENEEA. Here the CDR3 DNA reads TGTGCCAGCAGCTTAGGCGGACTAGCGGGGGGGGCAGATACGCAGTATTTT. Its protein product is CASSLGGLAGGADTQYF.

The table lists this clone with a count of one. The V and J genes are TRBV4-2 and TRBJ1-2, with D unresolved. V lost 3 bases and J 8 bases, leaving 7 bases between the germline ends. The CDR3 covers 11 residues. CDR1 LGHNA and CDR2 YNFKEQ come from the germline V gene. CDR3 in DNA: TGTGCCAGCAGCCAGAACATGGGCTACACCTTC. It is translated as CASSQNMGYTF.

The CDR3 bases are TGTGCCAGCGGACTAGCGGGGGGAACCACCGGGGAGCTGTTTTTT. Residues: CASGLAGGTTGELFF. This rearrangement joins TRBV6-5 to TRBJ2-2, with 14 bases identical to TRBD2. The ends lost 8 bases at V and 4 bases at J; junction bases unmatched: 3. Germline V gene data show CDR1 as MNHEY and CDR2 as SVGAGI. The CDR3 has 15 residues.

This chain links TRBV11-3 with TRBJ2-1; D remains ambiguous. Germline CDR1 is SGHNT and CDR2 is YENEEA. Deletions cut 3 bases from V and 7 bases from J, with 16 bases between. CDR3 length: 15 residues. The CDR3 is CASSLSDTAPNEQFF. In nucleotides, the CDR3 is TGTGCCAGCAGCTTGAGCGATACTGCTCCTAATGAGCAGTTCTTC.

This chain joins TRBV27 and TRBJ1-5; perhaps TRBD1 as D (5 bases). This CDR3 is 15 amino acids long. CDR1 and CDR2 (germline): MNHEY, SMNVEV (reference sequence). Trimming shortened V by 4 bases and J by 3 bases, and 13 bases separated the two germline ends. CDR3 protein: CASSYWGTPNQPQHF. The CDR3 DNA reads TGTGCCAGCAGTTACTGGGGCACCCCCAATCAGCCCCAGCATTTT.

V gene TRBV2 combines with J gene TRBJ2-1; 9 bases line up with TRBD2. There are 16 residues in the CDR3. V lost 7 bases, J lost 7 bases, and 14 bases stayed unmatched. Germline CDR1 reads SNHLY; CDR2 reads FYNNEI. The CDR3 protein is CASIIGGGALNNEQFF. In nucleotides, the CDR3 is TGTGCCAGCATAATCGGCGGGGGGGCCCTCAATAATGAGCAGTTCTTC.

The chain recombines TRBV11-2 with TRBJ2-5; 10 bases agree with TRBD2. J was trimmed by 1 base and V by 4 bases; bases with no gene match: 9. CDR1 is SGHAT, CDR2 FQNNGV, per germline. The CDR3 length is 17 residues. CDR3 loop: CASSSRLGTSAQETQYF. As DNA, the CDR3 is TGTGCCAGCAGCTCCCGCCTGGGGACTAGCGCCCAAGAGACCCAGTACTTC. The whole variable domain, filled in from reference TRBV11-2 and TRBJ2-5, reads EAGVAQSPRYKIIEKRQSVAFWCNPISGHATLYWYQQILGQGPKLLIQFQNNGVVDDSQLPKDRFSAERLKGVDSTLKIQPAKLEDSAVYLCASSSRLGTSAQETQYFGPGTRLLVL.

The chain's CDR3 is CASPPLGQGDYGYTF. The CDR3, as DNA: TGTGCCAGCCCCCCCTTAGGACAGGGGGACTATGGCTACACCTTC. This chain links TRBV6-5 with TRBJ1-2; 10 nucleotides line up with TRBD1. J was trimmed by 3 bases and V by 8 bases; bases with no gene match: 9. The CDR3 totals 15 residues. CDR1 is MNHEY and CDR2 is SVGAGI in the germline V gene.

The rearrangement links TRBV28 to TRBJ2-5; the match to TRBD2 covers 9 bases. CDR3 length: 15 amino acids. V was clipped by 8 bases and J by 2 bases; unmatched bases: 9. Germline CDR1 is MDHEN and CDR2 is SYDVKM. CDR3 sequence reads: CASRKAGGTQETQYF. In DNA form, the CDR3 reads TGTGCCAGCCGGAAAGCGGGGGGCACACAAGAGACCCAGTACTTC.

The chain recombines TRBV19 with TRBJ1-6; the D is unclear. CDR1 and CDR2 (germline): LNHDA, SQIVND (reference sequence). The CDR3 is 13 amino acids. Trimming removed 3 bases at V and 10 bases at J, with 10 bases between. CDR3 residues: CASSIWAASPLHF. In nucleotides, the CDR3 is TGTGCCAGTAGTATTTGGGCAGCCTCACCCCTCCACTTT.

This rearrangement joins TRBV5-6 to TRBJ1-3; possible D gene TRBD1, 5 bases. Germline V gene data show CDR1 as SGHDT and CDR2 as YYEEEE. Trimming left V 0 bases short and J 0 bases short, with 10 bases between. This CDR3 comprises 16 residues. CDR3 in amino acids: CASSLVGDSSGNTIYF. Here the CDR3 DNA reads TGTGCCAGCAGCTTGGTAGGGGATTCCTCTGGAAACACCATATATTTT.

The chain carries TRBV14 and TRBJ1-2; D not resolved. The V gene lost 4 bases and the J gene lost 7 bases, with 16 bases spanning the gap. This CDR3 has 14 amino acids. Looked up from germline, CDR1 is SGHDN and CDR2 is FVKESK. Written as DNA, the CDR3 is TGTGCCAGCAGCCCGAATCGTGACTGGGTTGGCTACACCTTC. Residues: CASSPNRDWVGYTF. The whole variable domain, filled in from reference TRBV14 and TRBJ1-2, reads EAGVTQFPSHSVIEKGQTVTLRCDPISGHDNLYWYRRVMGKEIKFLLHFVKESKQDESGMPNNRFLAERTGGTYSTLKVQPAELEDSGVYFCASSPNRDWVGYTFGSGTRLTVV.

The genes are TRBV7-2 and TRBJ2-2; 14 bases fit TRBD2. The germline gives CDR1 SGHTA, CDR2 FQGNSA. This CDR3 comprises 18 residues. V lost 6 bases to trimming and J lost 4 bases; unmatched junction nucleotides: 10. Here the CDR3 reads CASRRLAGGRLVTGELFF. DNA of the CDR3: TGTGCCAGCAGGAGACTAGCGGGGGGGCGTTTGGTCACCGGGGAGCTGTTTTTT.

The chain links TRBV9 to TRBJ1-2; D is unclear. The CDR3 has 14 amino acids. Trimming took off 10 bases at V and 5 bases at J, with 21 bases between the two ends. CDR1 and CDR2 (germline): SGDLS, YYNGEE. In nucleotides, the CDR3 is TGTGCCGTATCCCAGCAGGCCCTACCTTATGGCTACACCTTC. As protein: CAVSQQALPYGYTF. Drawing the rest from reference TRBV9 and TRBJ1-2, the complete variable domain is DSGVTQTPKHLITATGQRVTLRCSPRSGDLSVYWYQQSLDQGLQFLIQYYNGEERAKGNILERFSAQQFPDLHSELNLSSLELGDSALYFCAVSQQALPYGYTFGSGTRLTVV.

This chain links TRBV27 with TRBJ2-1; no clear D. Per the germline V gene, CDR1 is MNHEY and CDR2 is SMNVEV (reference sequence). CDR3 length: 12 amino acids. V gave up 5 bases and J gave up 1 base, with 3 bases separating them. The CDR3 DNA follows: TGTGCCAGCAGTCCTTCCTACAATGAGCAGTTCTTC. As protein: CASSPSYNEQFF.

The chain carries TRBV5-8 and TRBJ1-2; TRBD1 matches at 7 bases. V lost 5 bases and J lost 8; bases outside the gene matches: 6. Germline V gives CDR1 SGHTS, CDR2 YDEGEE. The CDR3 totals 12 residues. This CDR3 is CASRFTGEGYTF. In DNA form, the CDR3 reads TGTGCCAGCAGGTTTACAGGGGAAGGCTACACCTTC.

The rearrangement links TRBV19 to TRBJ2-3; 10 nucleotides line up with TRBD1. With V trimmed by 4 bases and J by 4 bases, 5 bases remained unmatched. Germline CDR1 is LNHDA and CDR2 is SQIVND (reference sequence). The CDR3 runs 15 residues. The CDR3 spells CASSKGQGLSDTQYF. The CDR3 nucleotides are TGTGCCAGTAGTAAGGGACAGGGGCTTTCAGATACGCAGTATTTT.

The V call is TRBV9, the J call TRBJ1-2, with D unresolved. This CDR3 has 14 residues. Germline CDR1 is SGDLS and CDR2 is YYNGEE. V was pared by 0 bases and J by 6 bases, with 12 bases between. The CDR3 bases are TGTGCCAGCAGCGTAGGAGGAGGGTCCGATGGCTACACCTTC. Encoded protein: CASSVGGGSDGYTF.

V gene TRBV6-5 combines with J gene TRBJ2-2, with unresolved D. CDR3 size: 14 residues. CDR1 MNHEY and CDR2 SVGAGI come from the germline V gene. The V end lost 5 bases, the J end lost 1 base, and 8 bases lay between the germline ends. The chain's CDR3 is CASSNFLNTGELFF. The DNA of the CDR3 is TGTGCCAGCAGTAACTTCCTGAACACCGGGGAGCTGTTTTTT.